Given below is one T cell receptor (beta chain) in context. Its recognized antigen is unknown. This entry comes from a study of monozygotic twins with inflammatory bowel disease (dated by TCRdb to 2018 to 2020). Background for the entire study: The complete study included roughly 30 monozygotic twin pairs: 19 IBD-discordant Danish pairs and nine German pairs, of which four were IBD-concordant and five were IBD-discordant. The search for disease-associated traits relied mainly on comparing, within discordant pairs, IBD patients with their genetically identical healthy co-twins. Each individual had, on average, about 151 000 unique TCRalpha sequences and 181 000 unique TCRbeta sequences available for analysis. The study at large found these results: The results gave no support for a single strong signal or clonotype linked to IBD. Measured by the inverse Simpson index, TCRbeta repertoire diversity was lower in IBD patients than in their healthy co-twins. Different T cell subtypes could not be distinguished in the analysis. Because patients were on differing immunosuppressive treatments, the repertoires may have picked up extra background noise and inter-individual variability. IBD patients shared fewer clonotypes with other individuals than healthy twins did, most markedly in patients showing signs of disease activity. Concordant and discordant twins showed no difference in repertoire similarity, possibly because of limited statistical power.

From each donor, an approximately 2.5 ml peripheral blood sample was collected into PAXgene tubes and kept at -80 degrees C. Without any T cell sorting, total RNA was extracted from whole blood using the PAXgene blood miRNA kit on an automated QIAcube. Deep TCRalpha and TCRbeta repertoire profiling with unique molecular barcoding was performed on peripheral blood of monozygotic twin pairs concordant or discordant for inflammatory bowel disease. Smoking habits were recorded for all twin pairs, with individuals classified as current, former or never smokers. The CDR3 sequence holds 15 residues, the cysteine and phenylalanine included. The DNA is not on file. The germline V gene provides CDR1 SGHTA and CDR2 FQGNSA. The library was obtained by 5' RACE. For each TCR library, around 3,800 ng of total RNA was used. cDNA was synthesized with SMARTScribe reverse transcriptase in eight separate reactions per sample. During cDNA synthesis, unique molecular identifiers containing a 6-nucleotide sample barcode were introduced by template switching. TCRalpha and TCRbeta cDNA was amplified by two nested PCRs of roughly 15 and 9 cycles, with bead purification after each PCR. Before amplification, cDNA was treated with uracil DNA-glycosylase and purified using the QIAquick PCR purification kit. The second PCR was the step at which Illumina TruSeq-compatible adapters and sample-specific barcodes were added. TapeStation and Qubit were used to check library quality and concentration, and roughly 4.6 ng of each library was pooled. Sequencing of pooled libraries was carried out on an Illumina HiSeq2500 single-index Rapid Run using 2 x 100 bp reads and custom sequencing primers. In the original analysis: MiGEC version 1.2.6 was used for UMI-based consensus assembly to correct PCR and sequencing errors. MiXCR version 2.1.1 handled V(D)J alignment, clonotype assembly and CDR3 extraction. To normalise gene usage, clonotype sharing and MAIT/NKT TCR abundance, the top 1000, 10 000 and 20 000 clonotypes in each sample were analysed. Diversity was computed as the inverse Simpson index with the vegan R package after downsampling to 27 000 UMIs. Paired Mann-Whitney U tests were applied to discordant twin pairs, with Benjamini-Hochberg correction for multiple testing. TCRdb reprocessed the reads into one record per CDR3 protein sequence, lacking DNA. None of the V and J calls come from the authors' own analysis; TCRdb made them. The data table for this sample lists about 300,000 distinct CDR3 sequences. Clones ranked in the top ten supply approximately 5.4% of the sample.

Sequenced material: blood. The clonotype was recovered from a human donor with ulcerative colitis or Crohn's disease, or a healthy co-twin of an affected twin (not recorded which). In this chain, TRBV7-2 is recombined with TRBJ1-1; TCRdb lists TRBD1, though no DNA is available to test this call. The CDR3 region: CASSVTQGAGTEAFF.